A single sample gave rise to the 2 T cell receptor beta chains below, sequenced in a study of blood T cell repertoires in COVID-19. Profiling relied on immunoSEQ multiplex PCR, and the TCRdb table lists in-frame clones only, not all of them. Here the sample spans about 130,000 clones, 80% to 90% being singletons. The sequenced material came from peripheral blood. Every receptor here comes from a woman aged 55-69 years with acute or convalescent COVID-19.

The rearrangement uses TRBV5-8 and TRBJ1-1, with a tentative D call TRBD1 (5 bases). V lost 0 bases to trimming and J lost 9 bases, with 12 bases between them. The V gene's germline CDR1 is SGHTS and CDR2 YDEGEE. CDR3 length equals 13 residues. The CDR3 coding sequence is TGTGCCAGCAGCTTGGACGACAGTGCCAAAGCTTTCTTT. Translated, it gives CASSLDDSAKAFF.

V usage is TRBV7-9 and J usage is TRBJ1-2, with D unclear. Per germline, CDR1 SEHNR and CDR2 FQNEAQ (reference sequence). The CDR3 is 16 amino acids. Trimming pared 7 bases from V and 0 bases from J, leaving 18 bases between. The CDR3 nucleotides are TGTGCCAGCACCGATACAGCACACCACACTAACTATGGCTACACCTTC. It is translated as CASTDTAHHTNYGYTF. Full variable domain (rest looked up from reference TRBV7-9 and TRBJ1-2): DTGVSQNPRHKITKRGQNVTFRCDPISEHNRLYWYRQTLGQGPEFLTYFQNEAQLEKSRLLSDRFSAERPKGSFSTLEIQRTEQGDSAMYLCASTDTAHHTNYGYTFGSGTRLTVV.